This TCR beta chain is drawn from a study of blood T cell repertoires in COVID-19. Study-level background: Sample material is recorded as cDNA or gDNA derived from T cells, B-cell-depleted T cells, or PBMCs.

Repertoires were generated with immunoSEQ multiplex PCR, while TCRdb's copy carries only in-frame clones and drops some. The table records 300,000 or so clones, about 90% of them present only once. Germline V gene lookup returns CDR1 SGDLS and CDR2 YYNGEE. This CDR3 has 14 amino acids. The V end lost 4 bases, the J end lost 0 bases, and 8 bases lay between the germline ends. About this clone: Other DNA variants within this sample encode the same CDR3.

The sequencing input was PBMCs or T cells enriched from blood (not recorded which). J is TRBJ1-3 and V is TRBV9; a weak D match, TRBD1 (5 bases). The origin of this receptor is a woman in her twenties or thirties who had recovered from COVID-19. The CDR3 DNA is TGTGCCAGCAGCTCTGACAGCTCTGGAAACACCATATATTTT. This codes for CASSSDSSGNTIYF.